This T cell receptor (beta chain) was profiled in a study of blood T cell repertoires in COVID-19. Either two negative PCRs, clearance, or symptom resolution qualified Cohort 3 donors as recovered. The repertoire was sequenced with immunoSEQ multiplex PCR; TCRdb's copy has only in-frame clones and lacks some. The sample holds some 190,000 clones, approximately 88% seen once. Germline trimming cut 5 bases from V and 7 bases from J; bases unmatched to any gene: 4. CDR1 is LNHNV, CDR2 YYDKDF, per germline (reference sequence). The length of the CDR3 is 13 residues. The V gene is TRBV15, the J gene TRBJ1-4; 7 positions agree with TRBD1. The origin of this receptor is a woman aged 25 to 39 who had recovered from COVID-19. The sample consisted of PBMCs or T cells enriched from blood (not recorded which). The CDR3 nucleotides read TGTGCCACCAGCGGACGGACAGGTGAAAAACTGTTTTTT. Its protein is CATSGRTGEKLFF. Supplemented by reference TRBV15 and TRBJ1-4, the full variable domain reads DAMVIQNPRYQVTQFGKPVTLSCSQTLNHNVMYWYQQKSSQAPKLLFHYYDKDFNNEADTPDNFQSRRPNTSFCFLDIRSPGLGDTAMYLCATSGRTGEKLFFGSGTQLSVL.